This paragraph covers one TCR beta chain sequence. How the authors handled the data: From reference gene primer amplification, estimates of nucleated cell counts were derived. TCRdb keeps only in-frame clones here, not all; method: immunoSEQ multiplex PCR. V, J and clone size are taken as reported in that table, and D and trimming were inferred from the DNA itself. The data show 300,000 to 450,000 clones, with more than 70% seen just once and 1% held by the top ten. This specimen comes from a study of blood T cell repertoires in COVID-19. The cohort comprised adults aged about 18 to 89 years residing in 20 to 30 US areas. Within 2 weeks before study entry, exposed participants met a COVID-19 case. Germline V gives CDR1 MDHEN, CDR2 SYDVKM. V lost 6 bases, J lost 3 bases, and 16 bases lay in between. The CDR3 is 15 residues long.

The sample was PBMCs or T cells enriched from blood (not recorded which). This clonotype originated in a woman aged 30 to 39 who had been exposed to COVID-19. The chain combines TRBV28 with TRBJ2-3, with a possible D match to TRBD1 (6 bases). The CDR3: CASSHRDLQTDTQYF. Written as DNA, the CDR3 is TGTGCCAGCAGCCACAGGGACCTCCAGACAGATACGCAGTATTTT.